This T cell receptor (beta chain) was obtained from a study of blood T cell repertoires in COVID-19. The wider study: Sites across the United States, Italy and Spain contributed samples from acute and convalescent COVID-19.

Trimming removed 10 bases from V and 8 bases from J; junction bases left unmatched: 10. This CDR3 region has 14 residues. Germline V gene data show CDR1 as ENHRY and CDR2 as SYGVKD. TCRdb keeps only in-frame clones here, not all; method: immunoSEQ multiplex PCR. The profile covers 60,000 or so clones, with over 70% appearing a single time and more than 8.5% taken by the ten largest. Sequencing was performed on peripheral blood. The genes are TRBV10-3 and TRBJ2-1, with TRBD2 matching over 11 bases. The clonotype was recovered from a man aged 30-40 years with COVID-19, enrolled during active disease. This chain's CDR3 is CATKTSGKGDEQFF. The DNA for the CDR3 is TGTGCCACAAAGACTAGCGGGAAAGGAGATGAGCAGTTCTTC.